The 26 T cell receptor beta chains in this list originate from one sample, sequenced in a study of chemoradiotherapy in HPV16-positive cancers. Data came from immunoSEQ multiplex PCR; TCRdb stores just in-frame clones and leaves some out. The sample carries about 33,000 clones, 85% to 90% recorded once. This specimen consisted of blood, obtained from a patient who underwent chemoradiotherapy. These receptors all come from a human donor with HPV-associated anogenital cancer.

This chain uses TRBV28 with TRBJ2-7; the D gene is possibly TRBD2 (5 bases). The V end was cut by 7 bases, the J end by 2 bases, with 15 bases between. Germline values: CDR1 MDHEN, CDR2 SYDVKM. The CDR3 length is 14 residues. The CDR3 bases are TGTGCCAGCATCCCTGACACGAGGGCCTACGAGCAGTACTTC. This encodes CASIPDTRAYEQYF.

The rearrangement links TRBV6-6 to TRBJ1-3; D perhaps matches TRBD1 (5 bases). V was cut by 3 bases and J by 4 bases, with 16 bases left in between. CDR3 size: 16 residues. CDR1 is MNHNY, CDR2 SVGAGI, per germline (reference sequence). The CDR3 bases are TGTGCCAGCAGTTATAGGGGAGGGGTTTTAGGAAACACCATATATTTT. Encoded protein: CASSYRGGVLGNTIYF.

This chain connects TRBV7-8 to TRBJ2-2, with D perhaps given as TRBD1 or TRBD2 (6 bases each). Trimming removed 1 base at V and 0 bases at J, with 12 bases between. Per germline, CDR1 SGHVS and CDR2 FQNEAQ. The CDR3 has 17 residues. CDR3 amino acids: CASSLVYGGANTGELFF. The DNA for the CDR3 is TGTGCCAGCAGCTTAGTGTACGGGGGCGCGAACACCGGGGAGCTGTTTTTT.

The V call is TRBV4-1, the J call TRBJ2-1, with TRBD1 matching over 8 bases. V was clipped by 1 base and J by 4 bases; unmatched bases: 0. Germline CDR1 MGHRA, CDR2 YSYEKL. The CDR3 sequence is 14 residues long. Here the CDR3 reads CASSQGTGYNEQFF. Here the CDR3 DNA reads TGCGCCAGCAGCCAAGGGACAGGGTACAATGAGCAGTTCTTC.

This chain uses TRBV9 with TRBJ2-3; D gene ambiguous. The CDR3 contains 15 residues. In germline, CDR1 is SGDLS, CDR2 YYNGEE. The V end lost 4 bases, the J end lost 0 bases, and 12 bases lay between the germline ends. The CDR3 is CASSPWTQSTDTQYF. CDR3 nucleotide sequence: TGTGCCAGCAGCCCTTGGACCCAAAGCACAGATACGCAGTATTTT. Full variable domain (outside the CDR3, taken from reference TRBV9 and TRBJ2-3): DSGVTQTPKHLITATGQRVTLRCSPRSGDLSVYWYQQSLDQGLQFLIQYYNGEERAKGNILERFSAQQFPDLHSELNLSSLELGDSALYFCASSPWTQSTDTQYFGPGTRLTVL.

V usage is TRBV11-3 and J usage is TRBJ2-3, with 12 bases identical to TRBD2. After removal of 5 bases from V and 4 bases from J, the junction contained 7 bases not matched to a gene. CDR3 length equals 16 residues. Germline lookup yields CDR1 SGHNT and CDR2 YENEEA. The CDR3 loop is CASSTQLAGGPDTQYF. The CDR3 bases are TGTGCCAGCAGCACCCAACTAGCGGGGGGCCCAGATACGCAGTATTTT.

CDR3 DNA sequence: TGTGCCAGCAGTGAATTTAAGGGGAATAATTCACCCCTCCACTTT. This sequence encodes CASSEFKGNNSPLHF. The chain has TRBV25-1 and TRBJ1-6; the D gene is possibly TRBD1 (5 bases). Germline V gene sequence: CDR1 MGHDK, CDR2 SYGVNS. There are 15 residues in the CDR3. V was pared by 1 base and J by 5 bases, with 9 bases between. The variable domain in full, with the rest retrieved from reference TRBV25-1 and TRBJ1-6, is EADIYQTPRYLVIGTGKKITLECSQTMGHDKMYWYQQDPGMELHLIHYSYGVNSTEKGDLSSESTVSRIRTEHFPLTLESARPSHTSQYLCASSEFKGNNSPLHFGNGTRLTVT.

The rearrangement uses TRBV5-1 and TRBJ1-6; D remains ambiguous. V dropped 4 bases and J dropped 7 bases, with 15 bases sitting between them. The CDR3 is 15 amino acids. Germline CDR1 and CDR2: SGHRS and YFSETQ. CDR3 region: CASSPIRAGNSPLHF. CDR3 coding DNA: TGCGCCAGCAGCCCTATCCGCGCTGGGAATTCACCCCTCCACTTT.

The rearrangement uses TRBV29-1 and TRBJ2-3; 9 nucleotides match TRBD2. Losses at the gene ends were 4 bases for V and 4 bases for J; bases not matched to a gene: 6. The CDR3 covers 14 residues. Germline-derived CDR1 and CDR2 are SQVTM and ANQGSEA. The CDR3, as DNA: TGCAGCGTTGCGCTAGCGGGGAGCTCAGATACGCAGTATTTT. This codes for CSVALAGSSDTQYF.

This chain links TRBV4-3 with TRBJ2-7; the match to TRBD2 covers 10 bases. CDR1 is LGHNA and CDR2 is YSLEER in the germline V gene. Trimming cost V 0 bases and J 6 bases; bases outside gene matches: 5. The CDR3 has 15 amino acids. CDR3 bases: TGCGCCAGCAGCCAAGATAACCTAGCGGGGGCCGAGCAGTACTTC. Translating it yields CASSQDNLAGAEQYF.

The V gene is TRBV18, the J gene TRBJ1-2; maybe TRBD1 (5 bases). Germline CDR1 is KGHSH and CDR2 is LQKENI. The CDR3 sequence is 15 residues long. Trimming stripped 3 bases from V and 8 bases from J, with 19 bases between. DNA for the CDR3: TGTGCCAGCTCACCCCCTCTGGACACTCCTCAGGGCTACACCTTC. Residues: CASSPPLDTPQGYTF.

This chain joins TRBV9 and TRBJ2-5, with 8 bases that match TRBD1. This CDR3 region has 15 residues. With V trimmed by 4 bases and J by 5 bases, 10 bases remained unmatched. From germline, CDR1 is SGDLS and CDR2 YYNGEE. The CDR3 loop reads CASSSSQGERETQYF. The CDR3 DNA is TGTGCCAGCAGCTCCTCACAGGGGGAGAGGGAGACCCAGTACTTC.

V and J are TRBV9 and TRBJ1-3; D might be TRBD1 (5 bases). V was clipped by 0 bases and J by 0 bases, with 7 bases between them. The CDR3 consists of 15 residues. The germline CDR1 and CDR2 sequences are SGDLS and YYNGEE. CDR3 sequence: CASSVGGDSGNTIYF. The CDR3 bases are TGTGCCAGCAGCGTAGGGGGGGACTCTGGAAACACCATATATTTT.

The rearrangement uses TRBV5-1 and TRBJ1-1, with D hard to call. The CDR3 length is 13 residues. The germline gives CDR1 SGHRS, CDR2 YFSETQ. V was cut by 4 bases and J by 6 bases, with 13 bases left in between. The CDR3 bases are TGCGCCAGCAGCCTGGAACAGTTTTCTGAAGCTTTCTTT. It yields the protein CASSLEQFSEAFF.

This clone was seen once. The rearrangement links TRBV14 to TRBJ1-4, with 8 bases fitting TRBD1. CDR1 and CDR2 (germline): SGHDN, FVKESK. There are 15 residues in the CDR3. The junction had 5 bases not matched to a gene; V was cut back by 1 base and J by 7 bases. CDR3 DNA sequence: TGTGCCAGCAGCCAAGTCGCAGGGGGCTCTGAAAAACTGTTTTTT. Its translation: CASSQVAGGSEKLFF.

The V gene is TRBV2, the J gene TRBJ2-2; D is perhaps TRBD2 (5 bases). This CDR3 spans 13 amino acids. The germline V gene has CDR1 SNHLY and CDR2 FYNNEI. V was trimmed by 10 bases and J by 4 bases, leaving 13 bases between them. The DNA for the CDR3 is TGTGCCATTAGGGAGAAGAGCACCGGGGAGCTGTTTTTT. It codes for CAIREKSTGELFF.

The CDR3 region is CSARSQGEQYF. CDR3 in DNA: TGCAGTGCTAGATCCCAAGGCGAGCAGTACTTC. This chain joins TRBV20-1 and TRBJ2-7; no definite D call. The germline V gene encodes CDR1 DFQATT and CDR2 SNEGSKA (reference sequence). The CDR3 loop spans 11 amino acids. V was cut by 2 bases and J by 6 bases, with 8 bases left in between.

V gene TRBV4-2 combines with J gene TRBJ2-3; TRBD2 is a possible D gene (6 bases). The germline V gene has CDR1 LGHNA and CDR2 YNFKEQ. V gave up 4 bases and J gave up 2 bases, with 13 bases separating them. The length of the CDR3 is 15 residues. The CDR3 loop reads CASSLLSGITDTQYF. CDR3 DNA: TGTGCCAGCAGCCTCCTTAGCGGTATCACAGATACGCAGTATTTT.

The chain carries TRBV7-2 and TRBJ2-3, with TRBD1 as a possible D gene (6 bases). Germline lookup yields CDR1 SGHTA and CDR2 FQGNSA. Between the trimmed V and J ends, which lost 0 bases and 8 bases, there was a span of 9 bases. The CDR3 loop spans 13 amino acids. Written as DNA, the CDR3 is TGTGCCAGCAGCTTAGCGGTCAGGGGTACGCAGTATTTT. Translated: CASSLAVRGTQYF.

This clone was recorded a few times. The rearrangement links TRBV6-5 to TRBJ1-2; D perhaps matches TRBD1 (6 bases). This CDR3 is 14 amino acids long. V was trimmed by 4 bases and J by 5 bases, leaving 14 bases between them. CDR1 is MNHEY, CDR2 SVGAGI, per germline. CDR3 residues: CASSLQGGRYGYTF. Written as DNA, the CDR3 is TGTGCCAGCAGTTTACAGGGTGGGAGATATGGCTACACCTTC.

This clone was seen only once. J is TRBJ1-2 and V is TRBV5-5; D perhaps matches TRBD1 (6 bases). Germline CDR1 and CDR2: SGHKS and YYEKEE (reference sequence). Trimming cost V 0 bases and J 7 bases, with 13 bases left between them. The CDR3 spans 14 residues. CDR3 sequence: CASSLETGYGGYTF. The CDR3 bases are TGTGCCAGCAGCTTGGAAACAGGGTATGGTGGCTACACCTTC.

This clone has only a few counts. J is TRBJ2-2 and V is TRBV10-1; D possibly corresponds to TRBD1 (7 bases). V dropped 6 bases and J dropped 7 bases, with 15 bases sitting between them. In germline, CDR1 is WNHNN, CDR2 SYGVQD (reference sequence). The CDR3 spans 14 residues. CDR3 nucleotide sequence: TGCGCCAGCAGCGGCCAGGGGGGTAACGGGGAGCTGTTTTTT. The encoded protein is CASSGQGGNGELFF.

The V gene is TRBV7-2, the J gene TRBJ1-5; 10 nucleotides agree with TRBD1. The V and J ends lost 6 bases and 5 bases, in that order; junction bases with no gene match: 4. CDR3 length equals 14 residues. The germline V gene encodes CDR1 SGHTA and CDR2 FQGNSA. The DNA of the CDR3 is TGTGCCAGCAGACAGACAGGGGGCGATCAGCCCCAGCATTTT. Its protein product is CASRQTGGDQPQHF.

The chain carries TRBV14 and TRBJ1-2; a possible D gene is TRBD1 (5 bases). CDR3 length: 13 residues. In germline, CDR1 is SGHDN, CDR2 FVKESK. With 6 bases removed from V and 6 bases from J, the gap between germline ends came to 14 bases. The CDR3 loop reads CASRPDSRHGYTF. The CDR3 coding sequence is TGTGCCAGCAGGCCAGACAGTCGGCATGGCTACACCTTC.

This chain uses TRBV19 with TRBJ2-1, with 7 bases aligning to TRBD1. CDR1 is LNHDA, CDR2 SQIVND, per germline (reference sequence). V gave up 2 bases and J gave up 5 bases; unmatched junction bases: 15. The length of the CDR3 is 18 residues. The chain's CDR3 is CASSIWGSGGQTNNEQFF. The CDR3 DNA is TGTGCCAGTAGTATATGGGGTAGTGGGGGACAGACAAACAATGAGCAGTTCTTC.

The chain combines TRBV7-3 with TRBJ2-2; D gene unclear. V gave up 5 bases and J gave up 7 bases, with 14 bases separating them. The germline gives CDR1 SGHTA, CDR2 FQGTGA. This CDR3 comprises 14 residues. The CDR3 loop is CASSPAGSIGELFF. For the CDR3, the DNA is TGTGCCAGCAGCCCAGCAGGTTCCATCGGGGAGCTGTTTTTT.